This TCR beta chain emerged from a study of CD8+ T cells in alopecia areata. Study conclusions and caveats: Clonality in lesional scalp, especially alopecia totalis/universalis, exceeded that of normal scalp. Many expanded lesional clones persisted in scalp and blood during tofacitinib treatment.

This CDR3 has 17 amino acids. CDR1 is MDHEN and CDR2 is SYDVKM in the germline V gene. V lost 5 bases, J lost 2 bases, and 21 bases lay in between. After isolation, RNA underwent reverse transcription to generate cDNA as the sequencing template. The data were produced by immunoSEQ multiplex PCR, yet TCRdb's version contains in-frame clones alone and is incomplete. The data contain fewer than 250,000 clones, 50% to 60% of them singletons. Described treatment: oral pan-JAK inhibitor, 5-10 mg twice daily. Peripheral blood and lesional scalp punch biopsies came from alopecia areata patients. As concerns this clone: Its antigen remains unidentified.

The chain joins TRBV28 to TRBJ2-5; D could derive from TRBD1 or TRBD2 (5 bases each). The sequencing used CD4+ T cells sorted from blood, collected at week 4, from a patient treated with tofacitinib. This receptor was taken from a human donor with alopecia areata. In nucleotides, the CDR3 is TGTGCCAGCAGTATCCCGGGACGGAGGTCCTATCAAGAGACCCAGTACTTC. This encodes CASSIPGRRSYQETQYF.